A selection of T cell receptor beta chains follows, all from one sample in a study of shared T cell receptors in the human thymus. The table came from immunoSEQ multiplex PCR; TCRdb's copy has only in-frame clones and leaves some out. This sample has approximately 400,000 clones; about 95% occur once, and the top ten carry 0.015% to 0.025%. Sequenced sample: thymocytes. Receptor source: a human donor. Each CDR3 is given with its conserved first and last residue. Clone size is not always given. Where it is, it says once, few, many or a class for expanded clones.

few | TRBJ2-5 | 14 | TRBV9 | CASSVQASGETQYF
. | TRBJ2-2 | 14 | TRBV27 | CASSLGQGGGELFF
. | TRBJ2-1 | 18 | TRBV4-2 | CASSQDWAGLTGKNEQFF
. | TRBJ2-5 | 16 | TRBV7-3 | CASSPHPTSGLETQYF
. | TRBJ2-7 | 13 | TRBV5-1 | CASSLEANYEQYF
. | TRBJ1-1 | 13 | TRBV5-1 | CASSPDRGTEAFF
. | TRBJ1-1 | 18 | TRBV7-2 | CASSGGTGIIPENTEAFF
. | TRBJ2-7 | 18 | TRBV5-1 | CASSLVRSLGGRTYEQYF
. | TRBJ2-3 | 13 | TRBV29-1 | CSVGPFRVNTQYF
once | TRBJ2-1 | 15 | TRBV15 | CATAGTSGRMNEQFF
. | TRBJ2-2 | 19 | TRBV10-3 | CAISDGTWGSGANTGELFF
once | TRBJ1-1 | 17 | TRBV5-1 | CASSWTGTGVMNTEAFF
once | TRBJ2-4 | 18 | TRBV18 | CASSPQALGDESKNIQYF
. | TRBJ1-1 | 13 | TRBV5-1 | CASSLVGQPEAFF
. | TRBJ2-5 | 15 | TRBV28 | CASSWLATFGATQYF
. | TRBJ2-7 | 12 | TRBV27 | CASGSANYEQYF
. | TRBJ1-1 | 14 | TRBV2 | CARPKSGANTEAFF
. | TRBJ2-3 | 15 | TRBV27 | CASSLWDRGQDTQYF
. | TRBJ2-1 | 14 | TRBV13 | CASSLAAGVDEQFF
once | TRBJ2-1 | 16 | TRBV27 | CASSPIGTSGSNEQFF
. | TRBJ2-7 | 14 | TRBV27 | CASSFLREGHEQYF
. | TRBJ1-2 | 16 | TRBV14 | CASSHLTGAILFSYTF
once | TRBJ2-4 | 17 | TRBV9 | CASSVGPGLAGKNIQYF
. | TRBJ2-3 | 15 | TRBV7-9 | CASSPQGLGADTQYF
few | TRBJ2-7 | 15 | TRBV10-1 | CAIPLRHQEAYEQYF
. | TRBJ2-3 | 15 | TRBV27 | CASWVGPGFPDTQYF
. | TRBJ2-7 | 17 | TRBV5-6 | CASSLSRNRDSSSEQYF
. | TRBJ2-7 | 11 | TRBV7-2 | CASSSTPLQYF
. | TRBJ1-5 | 19 | TRBV28 | CASQPRDSCGARSNQPQHF
. | TRBJ2-5 | 13 | TRBV28 | CASTNWGLETQYF
. | TRBJ2-3 | 13 | TRBV6-1 | CASSAGSTDTQYF
. | TRBJ2-1 | 13 | TRBV10-2 | CAGRDPFNNEQFF